These 21 T cell receptor beta chains were all obtained from the same sample, sequenced in a study of T-cell reconstitution after alpha-beta-depleted transplantation in children. Unique molecular identifiers featured in how the TCRbeta library was prepared. TCRdb fed the PCR reads into MiXCR, producing one record per CDR3 protein. The sample lists approximately 240,000 distinct CDR3 sequences, 7.5% to 10% seen once, with approximately 5% in the top ten. The source was PBMCs from the stem cell graft donor, collected from the stem cell graft. These receptor sequences come from a human donor who donated a stem cell graft to a child with SCID.

J is TRBJ2-5 and V is TRBV20-1; 8 bases line up with TRBD2. The CDR3 contains 13 residues. V gave up 6 bases and J gave up 5 bases; unmatched junction bases: 8. The V gene's germline CDR1 is DFQATT and CDR2 SNEGSKA (reference sequence). CDR3 sequence: CSASSGVSETQYF. The CDR3 coding sequence is TGCAGTGCGAGTAGCGGGGTCTCGGAGACCCAGTACTTC.

This clonotype was found many times. CDR3 DNA sequence: TGTGCCAGCAGCCCCTTAATTAGTAATGAAGCTTTCTTT. Protein sequence: CASSPLISNEAFF. The V gene is TRBV3-1, the J gene TRBJ1-1, with D unresolved. V lost 4 bases and J lost 7, with 13 bases in between. The CDR3 sequence is 13 residues long. Looked up from germline, CDR1 is LGHDT and CDR2 is YNNKEL (reference sequence).

This clonotype has just a few counts. The rearrangement links TRBV15 to TRBJ1-1; perhaps TRBD1 as D (5 bases). Germline loops: CDR1 LNHNV, CDR2 YYDKDF (reference sequence). The CDR3 runs 13 residues. V was cut by 4 bases and J by 2 bases, with 8 bases left in between. The CDR3 protein is CATSTQGNTEAFF. CDR3 DNA: TGTGCCACCAGCACCCAGGGAAACACTGAAGCTTTCTTT.

The sample holds many counts of this clonotype. V and J are TRBV20-1 and TRBJ1-1; D is perhaps TRBD1 (5 bases). V was clipped by 1 base and J by 0 bases, with 6 bases between them. Germline V lookup: CDR1 DFQATT, CDR2 SNEGSKA (reference sequence). This CDR3 region has 13 residues. The DNA of the CDR3 is TGCAGTGCTAGAGTGGACATGAACACTGAAGCTTTCTTT. Protein sequence: CSARVDMNTEAFF.

The rearrangement links TRBV7-2 to TRBJ2-7; 9 bases are shared with TRBD1. After removal of 5 bases from V and 3 bases from J, the junction contained 5 bases not matched to a gene. The germline V gene encodes CDR1 SGHTA and CDR2 FQGNSA. The CDR3 is made up of 14 amino acids. The CDR3 region is CASSQGQGIYEQYF. For the CDR3, the DNA is TGTGCCAGCAGCCAGGGACAGGGTATCTACGAGCAGTACTTC.

As concerns this clonotype: A much larger clonotype is one base distant, so this may be a read error. This CDR3 is missing its conserved last phenylalanine or tryptophan, likely due to a read error. This chain joins TRBV7-2 and TRBJ2-5; D possibly matches TRBD1 or TRBD2 (7 bases each). CDR1 SGHTA and CDR2 FQGNSA come from the germline V gene. V was pared by 0 bases and J by 5 bases, with 22 bases between. CDR3 length equals 18 residues. The CDR3 bases are TGTGCCAGCAGCTTAGCCTCTCGGGGAGGGGGCAGGATGGAGACCCAGTACTTA. Translation: CASSLASRGGGRMETQYL.

This clonotype was picked up many times. This sequence joins TRBV7-9 and TRBJ2-7; D possibly corresponds to TRBD1 (6 bases). The V end lost 5 bases, the J end lost 2 bases, and 13 bases lay between the germline ends. The CDR3 extends over 14 amino acids. Looked up from germline, CDR1 is SEHNR and CDR2 is FQNEAQ (reference sequence). CDR3 amino acids: CASSARDNAYEQYF. The CDR3 coding sequence is TGTGCCAGCAGCGCCCGGGACAACGCCTACGAGCAGTACTTC.

The V call is TRBV7-3, the J call TRBJ2-1; TRBD1 is a possible D gene (6 bases). V was shortened by 2 bases and J by 0 bases, with 14 bases between the two germline ends. Germline V gene sequence: CDR1 SGHTA, CDR2 FQGTGA. This CDR3 is built from 17 residues. CDR3 residues: CASSLSRGHPSYNEQFF. CDR3 DNA sequence: TGTGCCAGCAGCTTATCCCGGGGACACCCCTCCTACAATGAGCAGTTCTTC.

This clonotype was recorded at least ten times. This CDR3 is CASIWGQRNTEAFF. CDR3 sequence (DNA): TGTGCCAGCATATGGGGACAGCGGAACACTGAAGCTTTCTTT. This chain uses TRBV12-3 or TRBV12-4 with TRBJ1-1, with 7 bases fitting TRBD1. The V segment lost 7 bases and the J segment 1 base; nucleotides outside the gene matches: 6. The CDR3 contains 14 residues.

In its sample, this clonotype was seen many times. V is TRBV28 and J is TRBJ1-6; 8 bases match TRBD1. Germline loops: CDR1 MDHEN, CDR2 SYDVKM. Trimming cost V 6 bases and J 7 bases; bases outside gene matches: 5. The CDR3 is 14 residues long. CDR3 DNA: TGTGCCAGCAGGCGACAGGGGTGGAATTCACCCCTCCACTTT. Translation: CASRRQGWNSPLHF.

V gene TRBV2 combines with J gene TRBJ2-1, with a possible D match to TRBD1 (6 bases). V was shortened by 6 bases and J by 0 bases, with 15 bases between the two germline ends. The CDR3 contains 16 residues. Germline CDR1 is SNHLY and CDR2 is FYNNEI. The CDR3 DNA sequence: TGTGCCAGCAGGGGGACAACCCAGAGCTCCTACAATGAGCAGTTCTTC. Protein product: CASRGTTQSSYNEQFF.

Many counts were recorded for this clonotype. The rearrangement uses TRBV12-3 or TRBV12-4 and TRBJ2-3, with D possibly TRBD2 on 5 matching bases. V was clipped by 7 bases and J by 6 bases, with 17 bases between them. This CDR3 spans 14 amino acids. The DNA of the CDR3 is TGTGCCAGCATTAGGACCACCTCGGGGGATACGCAGTATTTT. It yields the protein CASIRTTSGDTQYF.

This clonotype was observed many times. This rearrangement joins TRBV5-1 to TRBJ2-7; no clear D gene. This CDR3 is built from 11 residues. Deletions cut 4 bases from V and 6 bases from J, with 8 bases between. Germline assignment: CDR1 SGHRS and CDR2 YFSETQ. The CDR3 loop reads CASSNDAEQYF. The CDR3 bases are TGCGCCAGCAGCAACGACGCCGAGCAGTACTTC.

This clonotype was picked up many times. The CDR3 sequence: CASSLARGRGPDTQYF. The CDR3, as DNA: TGCGCCAGCAGCTTGGCCCGGGGTAGAGGACCAGATACGCAGTATTTT. The chain couples TRBV5-1 to TRBJ2-3; TRBD2 is a possible D gene (5 bases). The germline V gene encodes CDR1 SGHRS and CDR2 YFSETQ. CDR3 length: 16 amino acids. Trimming took 0 bases from V and 4 from J, leaving 15 bases between them.

The chain recombines TRBV7-9 with TRBJ1-2; tentatively, D is TRBD1 (5 bases). CDR1 SEHNR and CDR2 FQNEAQ come from the germline V gene (reference sequence). V was trimmed by 0 bases and J by 6 bases, leaving 8 bases between them. The CDR3 length is 13 residues. CDR3 nucleotide sequence: TGTGCCAGCAGCTTAGCCGACAGAGATGGCTACACCTTC. This encodes CASSLADRDGYTF.

At least ten counts were recorded for this clonotype. The rearrangement joins TRBV5-1 to TRBJ2-2; TRBD1 matches 8 bases. After removal of 5 bases from V and 6 bases from J, the junction contained 6 bases not matched to a gene. The germline CDR1 and CDR2 sequences are SGHRS and YFSETQ. The CDR3 is made up of 14 amino acids. CDR3 nucleotides: TGCGCCAGCAGGACAGGGGCTGGTTCCGGGGAGCTGTTTTTT. Its protein is CASRTGAGSGELFF. Full variable domain (rest looked up from reference TRBV5-1 and TRBJ2-2): KAGVTQTPRYLIKTRGQQVTLSCSPISGHRSVSWYQQTPGQGLQFLFEYFSETQRNKGNFPGRFSGRQFSNSRSEMNVSTLELGDSALYLCASRTGAGSGELFFGEGSRLTVL.

This clonotype was detected many times. The V gene is TRBV20-1, the J gene TRBJ1-4; 8 bases align to TRBD1. CDR1 and CDR2 from the germline V gene are DFQATT and SNEGSKA (reference sequence). J was trimmed by 7 bases and V by 3 bases; bases with no gene match: 4. The CDR3 sequence is 13 residues long. CDR3 in amino acids: CSARDRVREKLFF. CDR3 in DNA: TGCAGTGCTAGGGACAGGGTCCGTGAAAAACTGTTTTTT.

This clonotype was seen only a few times. The V and J genes are TRBV5-1 and TRBJ2-5; 7 bases match TRBD1. Germline CDR1 SGHRS, CDR2 YFSETQ. The V gene end was trimmed by 4 bases and the J gene end by 4 bases; junction bases not matched to a gene: 7. The CDR3 covers 14 residues. The CDR3 region has the DNA TGCGCCAGCAGCCCGGGGACAGAGGGAGAGACCCAGTACTTC. This encodes CASSPGTEGETQYF.

In its sample, this clonotype was seen many times. The rearrangement links TRBV12-3 or TRBV12-4 to TRBJ2-5; D is unresolved. The CDR3 has 12 amino acids. V was pared by 5 bases and J by 4 bases, with 8 bases between. CDR3 DNA: TGTGCCAGCAGTCAGGACGGAGAGACCCAGTACTTC. Translation: CASSQDGETQYF.

This clonotype was recorded many times. A junction end diverges from the germline sequence, so it may reflect a read error. The chain employs TRBV12-3 or TRBV12-4 and TRBJ2-5; D gene uncertain. This CDR3 is built from 11 residues. Here the CDR3 DNA reads TGCGCCAGCAGCTTTGAAGAGACCCAGTACTTC. Encoded protein: CASSFEETQYF.

This clonotype was detected many times. The chain carries TRBV20-1 and TRBJ2-3; perhaps TRBD1 as D (8 bases). The CDR3 spans 16 residues. V was shortened by 0 bases and J by 3 bases, with 16 bases between the two germline ends. Germline V lookup: CDR1 DFQATT, CDR2 SNEGSKA (reference sequence). In DNA form, the CDR3 reads TGCAGTGCTAGAGATCCCGGACAGGGAGGGACAGATACGCAGTATTTT. Protein: CSARDPGQGGTDTQYF.